This T cell receptor beta chain was found in a study of early T cells in non-severe SARS-CoV-2 infection. Only a few counts were recorded for this clonotype. TCRdb re-called the 5' RACE reads with MiXCR, one entry per CDR3 protein. Found here are more than 55,000 distinct CDR3 sequences, about an eighth of them singletons; the top ten hold approximately 4.7%. This TCR derives from an adult who was a healthcare worker with PCR-confirmed SARS-CoV-2 infection or an uninfected control (not recorded which). Sequencing was done on a sample of whole blood.

CDR3 DNA: TGCGCCAGCAGCCAAGGGGTAGCAGGGAGTGTCAAAAACATTCAGTACTTC. Encoded protein: CASSQGVAGSVKNIQYF. The rearrangement links TRBV4-1 to TRBJ2-4; tentatively, D is TRBD1 or TRBD2 (5 bases each). V was trimmed by 1 base and J by 3 bases, leaving 16 bases between them. CDR1 is MGHRA, CDR2 YSYEKL, per germline. The CDR3 sequence is 17 residues long.